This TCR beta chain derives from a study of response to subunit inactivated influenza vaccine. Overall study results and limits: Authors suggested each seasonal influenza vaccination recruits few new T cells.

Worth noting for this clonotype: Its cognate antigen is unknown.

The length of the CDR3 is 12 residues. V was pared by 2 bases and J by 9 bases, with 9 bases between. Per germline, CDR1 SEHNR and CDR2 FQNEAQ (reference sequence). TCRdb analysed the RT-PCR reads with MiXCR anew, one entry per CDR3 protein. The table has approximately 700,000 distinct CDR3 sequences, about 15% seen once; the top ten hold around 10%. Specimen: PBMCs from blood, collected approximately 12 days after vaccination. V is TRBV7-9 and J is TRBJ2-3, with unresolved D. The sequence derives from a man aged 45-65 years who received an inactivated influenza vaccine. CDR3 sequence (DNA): TGTGCCAGCAGCTTATCGCGGTTGACGCAGTATTTT. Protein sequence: CASSLSRLTQYF.